The entry below gives a single T cell receptor (beta chain) sequence along with its context. The antigen it binds to is not known. Base quality data are lacking; no much larger clone is found one base away. Sequenced on an Illumina HiSeq 2500. TCR beta libraries were prepared by quantitative 5'-RACE with molecular barcodes. In the authors' own workflow: A new computational method based on a probabilistic model of VDJ rearrangement was used to identify disease-linked TCR variants. TCRdb cleaned the public reads at Q25 with fastp, built clones with MiXCR and kept in-frame beta chains. When rows share a CDR3 protein, they turn into one entry using the most common DNA and genes. The V and J calls here are based on TCRdb, not the publication. Here the sample has just under 350,000 distinct CDR3 sequences; approximately 15% occur a single time. Around 1% of the sample is held by the ten biggest clonotypes.

The data were taken from a study of CD8 T cells in ankylosing spondylitis (TCRdb year 2017). Notes on the research overall: T cell receptor beta repertoires were profiled in healthy donors and ankylosing spondylitis patients so that disease-linked TCR variants could be found. The full study cohort was made up of 20 to 25 ankylosing spondylitis patients and 108 healthy donors. Samples of peripheral blood were taken, and for ankylosing spondylitis patients, synovial fluid was collected as well. What the work shows at the level of the full study, not this receptor alone: The disease-linked clones were reported to be significantly enriched in matched synovial fluid samples from ankylosing spondylitis patients. In peripheral blood, the disease-linked clones were found at relatively low frequencies and had a CD8+ phenotype. A TCR beta motif made up of fewer than 10 highly homologous amino acid variants appeared to be characteristic of blood from ankylosing spondylitis patients. Some motif variants were previously reported in synovial fluid and blood of reactive arthritis patients, suggesting common disease-initiation mechanisms.

Trimming takes 4 bases from V and 4 bases from J, and the germline ends sit 20 bases apart. Per the germline V gene (reference sequence), DFQATT is the CDR1 and SNEGSKA is the CDR2. From the cysteine up to the phenylalanine, the CDR3 has a length of 16 residues. Solely the CDR3 DNA is kept, with 48 bases framed from the first base. This receptor was identified in a male donor with ankylosing spondylitis or in good health (not recorded which). The sample was blood, either unsorted or a sorted T cell fraction (not recorded which). This receptor chain uses TRBV20-1 and TRBJ1-5; no D gene can be assigned with confidence. CDR3 protein: CSATDHTRTANQPQHF. The DNA sequence reads TGCAGTGCTACAGACCACACCCGGACGGCAAATCAGCCCCAGCATTTT.